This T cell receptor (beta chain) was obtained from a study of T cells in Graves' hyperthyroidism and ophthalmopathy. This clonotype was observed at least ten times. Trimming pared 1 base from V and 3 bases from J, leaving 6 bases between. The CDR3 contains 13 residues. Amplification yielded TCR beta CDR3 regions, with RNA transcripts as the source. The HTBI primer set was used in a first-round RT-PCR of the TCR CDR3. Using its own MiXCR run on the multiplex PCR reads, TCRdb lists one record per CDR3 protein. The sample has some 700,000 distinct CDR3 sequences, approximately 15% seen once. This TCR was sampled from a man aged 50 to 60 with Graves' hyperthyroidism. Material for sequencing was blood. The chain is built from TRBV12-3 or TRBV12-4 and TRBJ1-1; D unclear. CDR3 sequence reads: CASSLEEDTEAFF. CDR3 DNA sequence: TGTGCCAGCAGTTTAGAGGAGGACACTGAAGCTTTCTTT.